The rows below give T cell receptor beta chains drawn from one sample of a study of T-cell reconstitution after alpha-beta-depleted transplantation in children. TCRdb re-called the PCR reads with MiXCR, one entry per CDR3 protein. This sample yields fewer than 500,000 distinct CDR3 sequences, of which roughly two fifths are seen a single time; 27% belongs to the top ten. The input for sequencing was PBMCs, taken before TCRalphabeta/CD19-depleted stem cell transplant. These receptor sequences come from a girl aged 2-15 years with aplastic anemia, due to receive a stem cell transplant. Each CDR3 is given with its conserved first and last residue.

V	J	CDR3
TRBV5-8	TRBJ2-3	CASSPNRGLLQDTQYF
TRBV4-1	TRBJ1-5	CASSQVRGADQPQHF
TRBV20-1	TRBJ2-3	CSAKGVRDRWDTQYF
TRBV5-1	TRBJ2-5	CASSLGAGDQETQYF
TRBV28	TRBJ1-4	CASSLFRVPNEKLFF
TRBV20-1	TRBJ2-7	CSASGTSTTYEQYF
TRBV20-1	TRBJ2-1	CSARATSGGRYEQFF
TRBV20-1	TRBJ2-3	CSAPGGRAGDTQYF
TRBV25-1	TRBJ2-1	CASSELGGLAGVNEQFF
TRBV4-3	TRBJ1-2	CASSQGRTNYGYTF
TRBV5-4	TRBJ2-3	CASKGSGAAGTDTQYF
TRBV27	TRBJ2-3	CASSTRLAGAVDTQYF
TRBV5-1	TRBJ1-2	CASSLRDVNYGYTF
TRBV29-1	TRBJ1-5	CSVVSGTEKGQPQHF
TRBV6-5	TRBJ1-3	CASSYIHGTGENTIYF
TRBV15	TRBJ1-1	CATSRDGGSEAFF
TRBV20-1	TRBJ2-3	CSARGGLAGAVTDTQYF
TRBV14	TRBJ2-5	CASSQGSSSETQYF
TRBV12-3/TRBV12-4	TRBJ2-2	CASSLAPGRSLSTGELFF
TRBV12-3/TRBV12-4	TRBJ1-2	CASSLAGQGRANYGYTF
TRBV20-1	TRBJ1-1	CSARRSNTEAFF
TRBV12-3/TRBV12-4	TRBJ2-4	CASSSGVAKNIRYF
TRBV6-1	TRBJ2-3	CASSLGGGLTDTQYF
TRBV4-2	TRBJ2-1	CASSQVGGASNEQFF
TRBV20-1	TRBJ2-5	CSATREQETQYF
TRBV10-3	TRBJ2-3	CAIQMGFTDTQYF
TRBV7-9	TRBJ1-6	CASSDTGAEGSPLHF
TRBV18	TRBJ2-3	CASSPDPLTDTQYF
TRBV28	TRBJ2-3	CASAGGGTDTQYF
TRBV28	TRBJ1-1	CASSLHSENTEAFF
TRBV7-2	TRBJ2-4	CASSLSGDPSAKNIQYF
TRBV4-2	TRBJ2-4	CASSQVLGDIQYF
TRBV20-1	TRBJ2-3	CSARDRVLAGSTDTQYF
TRBV6-6	TRBJ2-5	CASSRGAGETQYF
TRBV5-1	TRBJ2-7	CASTWDSQRSGEQYF
TRBV4-3	TRBJ1-2	CTSSQGVGTGYGYTF
TRBV15	TRBJ2-6	CATSRDNVGGANVLTF
TRBV6-1	TRBJ1-6	CASRRQGAADNSPLHF
TRBV6-5	TRBJ2-3	CASSYSASYAADTQYF
TRBV4-1	TRBJ2-7	CASSQGEAGLLREQYF
TRBV4-3	TRBJ2-5	CASSQSGTGKETQYF
TRBV19	TRBJ1-5	CASSRLDQPQHF
TRBV7-9	TRBJ1-2	CASSLGVGTGSPGYTF
TRBV11-1	TRBJ2-1	CASSPPGLAGRTYNEQFF
TRBV27	TRBJ1-2	CASSFGPSYGYTF
TRBV12-3/TRBV12-4	TRBJ2-2	CASSYRLAANTGELFF
TRBV2	TRBJ2-3	CASKTRHSTDTQYF
TRBV7-9	TRBJ2-1	CSSSLLAGSYNEQFF